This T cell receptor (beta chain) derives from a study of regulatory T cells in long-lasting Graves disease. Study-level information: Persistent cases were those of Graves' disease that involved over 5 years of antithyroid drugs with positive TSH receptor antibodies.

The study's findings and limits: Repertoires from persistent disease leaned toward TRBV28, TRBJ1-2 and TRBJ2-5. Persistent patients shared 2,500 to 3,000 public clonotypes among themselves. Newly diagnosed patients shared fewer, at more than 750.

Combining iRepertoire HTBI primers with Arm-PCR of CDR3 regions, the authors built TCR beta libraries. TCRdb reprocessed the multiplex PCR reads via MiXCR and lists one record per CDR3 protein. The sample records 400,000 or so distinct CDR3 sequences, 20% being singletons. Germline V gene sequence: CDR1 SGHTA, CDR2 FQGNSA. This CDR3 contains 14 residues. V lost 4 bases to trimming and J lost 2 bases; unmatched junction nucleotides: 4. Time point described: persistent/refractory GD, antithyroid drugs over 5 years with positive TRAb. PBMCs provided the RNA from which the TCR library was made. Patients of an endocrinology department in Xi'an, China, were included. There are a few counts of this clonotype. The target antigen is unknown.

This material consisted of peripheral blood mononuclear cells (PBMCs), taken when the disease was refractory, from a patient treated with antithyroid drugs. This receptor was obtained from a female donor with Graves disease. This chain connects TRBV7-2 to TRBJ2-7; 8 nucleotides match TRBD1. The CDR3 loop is CASSSTGATYEQYF. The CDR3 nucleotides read TGTGCCAGCAGCTCGACAGGGGCTACCTACGAGCAGTACTTC.